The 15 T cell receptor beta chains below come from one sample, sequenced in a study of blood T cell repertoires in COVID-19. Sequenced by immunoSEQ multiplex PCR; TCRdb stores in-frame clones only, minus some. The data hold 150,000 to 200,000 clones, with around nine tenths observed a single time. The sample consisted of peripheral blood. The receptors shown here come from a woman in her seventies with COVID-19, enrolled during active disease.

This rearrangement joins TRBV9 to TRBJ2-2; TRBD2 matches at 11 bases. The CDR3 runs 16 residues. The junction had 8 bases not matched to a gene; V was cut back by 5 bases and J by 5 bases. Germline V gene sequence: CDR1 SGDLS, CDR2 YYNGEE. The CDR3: CASRTSGGLETGELFF. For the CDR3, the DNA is TGTGCCAGCAGAACTAGCGGGGGTTTAGAGACCGGGGAGCTGTTTTTT.

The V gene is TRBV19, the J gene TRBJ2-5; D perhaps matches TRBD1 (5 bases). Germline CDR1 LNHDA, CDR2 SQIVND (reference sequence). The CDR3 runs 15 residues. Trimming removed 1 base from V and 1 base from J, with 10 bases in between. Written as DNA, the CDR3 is TGTGCCAGTAGTATAGGCCCAGGGCCCCAAGAGACCCAGTACTTC. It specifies CASSIGPGPQETQYF. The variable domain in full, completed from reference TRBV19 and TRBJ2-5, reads DGGITQSPKYLFRKEGQNVTLSCEQNLNHDAMYWYRQDPGQGLRLIYYSQIVNDFQKGDIAEGYSVSREKKESFPLTVTSAQKNPTAFYLCASSIGPGPQETQYFGPGTRLLVL.

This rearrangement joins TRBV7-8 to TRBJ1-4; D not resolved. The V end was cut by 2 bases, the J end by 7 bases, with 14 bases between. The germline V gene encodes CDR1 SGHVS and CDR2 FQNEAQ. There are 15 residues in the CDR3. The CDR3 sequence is CASSLQSPGPEKLFF. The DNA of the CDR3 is TGTGCCAGCAGCTTACAATCACCGGGTCCTGAAAAACTGTTTTTT.

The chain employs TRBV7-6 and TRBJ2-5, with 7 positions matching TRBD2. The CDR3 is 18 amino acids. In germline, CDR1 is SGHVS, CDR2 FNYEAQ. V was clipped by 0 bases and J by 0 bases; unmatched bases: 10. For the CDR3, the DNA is TGTGCCAGCAGCTTAGCCCCAATAGCCGGGGGGTACCAAGAGACCCAGTACTTC. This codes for CASSLAPIAGGYQETQYF.

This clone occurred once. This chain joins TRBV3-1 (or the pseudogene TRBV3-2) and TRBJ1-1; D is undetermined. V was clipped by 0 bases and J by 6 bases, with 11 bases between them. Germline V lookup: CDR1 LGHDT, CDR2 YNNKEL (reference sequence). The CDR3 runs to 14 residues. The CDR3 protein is CASSQDKSDSEAFF. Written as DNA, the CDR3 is TGTGCCAGCAGCCAAGATAAGTCTGACTCTGAAGCTTTCTTT.

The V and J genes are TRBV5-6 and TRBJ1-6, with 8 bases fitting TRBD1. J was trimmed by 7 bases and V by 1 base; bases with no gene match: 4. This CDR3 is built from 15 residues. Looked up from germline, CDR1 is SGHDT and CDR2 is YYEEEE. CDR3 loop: CASSLSDRANSPLHF. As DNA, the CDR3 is TGTGCCAGCAGCTTGTCGGACAGGGCAAATTCACCCCTCCACTTT. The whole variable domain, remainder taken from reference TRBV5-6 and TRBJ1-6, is DAGVTQSPTHLIKTRGQQVTLRCSPKSGHDTVSWYQQALGQGPQFIFQYYEEEERQRGNFPDRFSGHQFPNYSSELNVNALLLGDSALYLCASSLSDRANSPLHFGNGTRLTVT.

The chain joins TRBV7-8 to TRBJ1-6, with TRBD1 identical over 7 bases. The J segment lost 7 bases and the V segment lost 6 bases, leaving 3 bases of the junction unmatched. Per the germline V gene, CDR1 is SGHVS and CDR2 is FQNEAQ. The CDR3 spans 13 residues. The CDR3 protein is CASSRDRNSPLHF. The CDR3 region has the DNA TGTGCCAGCAGTCGGGACAGAAATTCACCCCTCCACTTT.

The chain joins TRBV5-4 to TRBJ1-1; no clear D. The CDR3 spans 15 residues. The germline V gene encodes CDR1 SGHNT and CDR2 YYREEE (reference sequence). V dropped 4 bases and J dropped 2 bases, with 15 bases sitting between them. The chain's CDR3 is CASSPRTGINTEAFF. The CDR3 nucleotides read TGTGCCAGCAGCCCCAGGACGGGGATTAACACTGAAGCTTTCTTT.

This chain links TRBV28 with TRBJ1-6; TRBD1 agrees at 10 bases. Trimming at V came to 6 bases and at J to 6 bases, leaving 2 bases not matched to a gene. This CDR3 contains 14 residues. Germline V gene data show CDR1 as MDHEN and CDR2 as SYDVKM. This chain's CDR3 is CASRGDRGNSPLHF. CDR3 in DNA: TGTGCCAGCAGGGGGGACAGGGGTAATTCACCCCTCCACTTT.

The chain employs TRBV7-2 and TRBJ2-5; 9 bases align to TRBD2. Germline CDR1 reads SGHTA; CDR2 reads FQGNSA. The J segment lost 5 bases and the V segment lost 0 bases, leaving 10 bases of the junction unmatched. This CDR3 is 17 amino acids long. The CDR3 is CASSLAGPAGGTETQYF. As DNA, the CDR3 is TGTGCCAGCAGCTTAGCTGGCCCAGCGGGGGGTACGGAGACCCAGTACTTC.

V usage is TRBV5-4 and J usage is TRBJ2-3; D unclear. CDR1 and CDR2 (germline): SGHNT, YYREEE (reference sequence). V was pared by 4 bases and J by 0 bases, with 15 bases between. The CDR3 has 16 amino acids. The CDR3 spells CASSLRSPGSTDTQYF. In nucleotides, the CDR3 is TGTGCCAGCAGCCTGAGGAGCCCGGGTAGCACAGATACGCAGTATTTT.

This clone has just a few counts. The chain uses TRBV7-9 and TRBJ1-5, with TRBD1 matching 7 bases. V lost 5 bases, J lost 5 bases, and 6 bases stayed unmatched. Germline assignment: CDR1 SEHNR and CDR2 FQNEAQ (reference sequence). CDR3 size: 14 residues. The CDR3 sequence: CASSPDRVDQPQHF. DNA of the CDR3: TGTGCCAGCAGCCCTGACAGGGTAGATCAGCCCCAGCATTTT.

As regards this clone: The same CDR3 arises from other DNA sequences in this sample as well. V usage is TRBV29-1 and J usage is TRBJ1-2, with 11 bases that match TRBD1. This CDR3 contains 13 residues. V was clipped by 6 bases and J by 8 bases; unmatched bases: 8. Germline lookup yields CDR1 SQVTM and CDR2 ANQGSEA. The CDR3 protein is CSVVGQGAWGYTF. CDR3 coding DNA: TGCAGCGTCGTCGGACAGGGGGCATGGGGCTACACCTTC.

The CDR3 region has the DNA TGTGCCAGCAGCTCCCGAAGCCAGGGGCTTAGGTCCTACGAGCAGTACTTC. This encodes CASSSRSQGLRSYEQYF. The V and J genes are TRBV7-9 and TRBJ2-7, with D perhaps TRBD1 (6 bases). Trimming shortened V by 4 bases and J by 1 base, and 20 bases separated the two germline ends. Germline loops: CDR1 SEHNR, CDR2 FQNEAQ (reference sequence). The CDR3 runs to 17 residues.

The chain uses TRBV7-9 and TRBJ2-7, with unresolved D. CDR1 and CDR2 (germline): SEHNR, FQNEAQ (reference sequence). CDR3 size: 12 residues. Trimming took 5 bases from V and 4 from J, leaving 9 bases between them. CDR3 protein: CASSASDYEQYF. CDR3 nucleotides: TGTGCCAGCAGCGCCAGCGATTACGAGCAGTACTTC.